This T cell receptor (beta chain) was found in a study of T-cell reconstitution after alpha-beta-depleted transplantation in children. The TCRbeta library incorporated unique molecular identifiers. TCRdb processed the PCR reads anew with MiXCR; each CDR3 protein has one entry. The table shows some 590,000 distinct CDR3 sequences, with about 10% occurring only once. This CDR3 spans 13 amino acids. Germline lookup yields CDR1 SGHTA and CDR2 FQGNSA. In its sample, this clonotype was seen many times. Its ends do not fully match the called genes, so a read error is possible. This clonotype was obtained from a human donor who donated a stem cell graft to a child with acute myeloid leukemia. The gene calls are TRBV7-2 and TRBJ2-1, with D perhaps TRBD1 or TRBD2 (5 bases each). Sequences were derived from PBMCs from the stem cell graft donor, sampled from the stem cell graft. The CDR3 sequence: CASSLGVGNEQFF. The CDR3 coding sequence is TGCGCCAGCAGCTTGGGGGTAGGGAATGAGCAGTTCTTC.